The following is a T cell receptor (beta chain) sequence with its context. What it binds is not known. V lost 0 bases and J lost 9; bases outside the gene matches: 5. Germline V gene sequence: CDR1 WNHNN, CDR2 SYGVQD (reference sequence). The CDR3 spans 14 residues. The data derive from a study of T cell responses to AZD1222 COVID-19 vaccine. The study's findings and limits: Reportedly, nearly half of unique spike TCRs recognized epitopes outside B.1.351/B.1.1.7 mutations. Females made up more of the donors, who were largely white British, and clonal diversity may have come out too low.

Sequencing was performed with immunoSEQ multiplex PCR; in TCRdb, only in-frame clones are kept and a portion is missing. The table includes about 120,000 clones, 90% detected once. This chain joins TRBV10-1 and TRBJ2-1; 7 bases are a match to TRBD1. This receptor was obtained from an adult in good health. Sample: peripheral blood, taken on day 0 of AZD1222 vaccination. The CDR3, as DNA: TGCGCCAGCAGTGAGTCGAAGGGGGCAGGTGAGCAGTTCTTC. Translating gives CASSESKGAGEQFF.